This T cell receptor (beta chain) stems from a study of response to subunit inactivated influenza vaccine. Findings and limits, study-wide: New T cells are recruited in small numbers by each seasonal influenza vaccination, according to the authors' suggestion.

Via MiXCR, TCRdb re-called the RT-PCR reads, giving one row per CDR3 protein. The sample lists roughly 650,000 distinct CDR3 sequences; about 14% were seen once. This clonotype was detected ten times or more. The antigen remains unidentified. The CDR3 spans 14 residues. V lost 6 bases and J lost 4, with 15 bases in between. Germline loops: CDR1 SQVTM, CDR2 ANQGSEA. This rearrangement joins TRBV29-1 to TRBJ1-4; D is possibly TRBD1 (6 bases). The starting material was PBMCs from blood, obtained roughly 2 weeks before vaccination. The source is a man aged 50 or older who received an inactivated influenza vaccine. The CDR3 here is CSVQGWDINEKLFF. The DNA of the CDR3 is TGCAGCGTCCAAGGATGGGACATTAATGAAAAACTGTTTTTT.